The 18 T cell receptor beta chains in this list originate from one sample, sequenced in a study of blood T cell repertoires in COVID-19. Profiled with immunoSEQ multiplex PCR; TCRdb holds only in-frame clones, not every one. The data contain 95,000 or so clones, more than 70% of them singletons. Sequenced input: peripheral blood. The receptors come from a human donor in a cohort sampled during active COVID-19.

This chain uses TRBV7-9 with TRBJ2-4, with D maybe TRBD2 (5 bases). The CDR3 sequence is 15 residues long. Trimming removed 8 bases at V and 0 bases at J, with 14 bases between. Looked up from germline, CDR1 is SEHNR and CDR2 is FQNEAQ (reference sequence). This CDR3 reads CASGIAGVAKNIQYF. In DNA form, the CDR3 reads TGTGCCAGCGGTATAGCCGGGGTAGCCAAAAACATTCAGTACTTC.

The chain carries TRBV5-1 and TRBJ2-2; 8 bases are a match to TRBD2. Trimming removed 0 bases from V and 1 base from J; junction bases left unmatched: 8. The CDR3 sequence is 18 residues long. Germline V CDR1 and CDR2: SGHRS, YFSETQ. In DNA, the CDR3 is TGCGCCAGCAGCTTGGACGGGGGGGCAAAGAAGAACACCGGGGAGCTGTTTTTT. This translates into CASSLDGGAKKNTGELFF.

J is TRBJ2-5 and V is TRBV12-3 or TRBV12-4; D is uncertain. V shed 4 bases and J shed 3 bases, with 9 bases lying between them. The CDR3 runs to 13 residues. CDR3 residues: CASSWAEKETQYF. In nucleotides, the CDR3 is TGTGCCAGCAGTTGGGCTGAAAAAGAGACCCAGTACTTC.

V gene TRBV7-2 combines with J gene TRBJ1-2; the match to TRBD1 covers 7 bases. This CDR3 contains 15 residues. Looked up from germline, CDR1 is SGHTA and CDR2 is FQGNSA. Unmatched junction bases numbered 10, after V lost 5 bases and J lost 4 bases. The CDR3, as DNA: TGTGCCAGCAGCCCACCGGGACAGAGAGTCTATGGCTACACCTTC. Protein sequence: CASSPPGQRVYGYTF.

The chain combines TRBV5-1 with TRBJ2-7, with D tentatively TRBD1 (5 bases). Between the trimmed V and J ends, which lost 5 bases and 0 bases, there was a span of 12 bases. In germline, CDR1 is SGHRS, CDR2 YFSETQ. CDR3 length: 14 residues. CDR3 residues: CASSRGQSSYEQYF. CDR3 nucleotide sequence: TGCGCCAGCAGTCGAGGACAAAGCTCCTACGAGCAGTACTTC.

This clone was seen repeatedly, ten times or more. The CDR3 loop is CASSLGHRGSEQYF. For the CDR3, the DNA is TGTGCCAGCAGCTTGGGTCACAGGGGTAGCGAGCAGTACTTC. The chain uses TRBV5-4 and TRBJ2-7, with 7 bases aligning to TRBD1. The CDR3 loop spans 14 amino acids. The ends lost 0 bases at V and 6 bases at J; junction bases unmatched: 6. Germline assignment: CDR1 SGHNT and CDR2 YYREEE (reference sequence).

V is TRBV13 and J is TRBJ2-1, with D unclear. Per germline, CDR1 PRHDT and CDR2 FYEKMQ (reference sequence). V lost 4 bases to trimming and J lost 5 bases, with 3 bases between them. The CDR3 is 11 amino acids. In nucleotides, the CDR3 is TGTGCCAGCAGCTATAACAATGAGCAGTTCTTC. Its translation is CASSYNNEQFF.

V gene TRBV18 combines with J gene TRBJ2-5, with 10 bases aligning to TRBD2. Germline V gene lookup returns CDR1 KGHSH and CDR2 LQKENI. The CDR3 contains 16 residues. V lost 0 bases and J lost 5; bases outside the gene matches: 6. This chain's CDR3 is CASSPPSGGARETQYF. The DNA of the CDR3 is TGTGCCAGCTCACCACCCAGCGGGGGGGCCCGGGAGACCCAGTACTTC. Full variable domain (missing parts from reference TRBV18 and TRBJ2-5): NAGVMQNPRHLVRRRGQEARLRCSPMKGHSHVYWYRQLPEEGLKFMVYLQKENIIDESGMPKERFSAEFPKEGPSILRIQQVVRGDSAAYFCASSPPSGGARETQYFGPGTRLLVL.

This chain connects TRBV2 to TRBJ1-1; D uncertain. The germline V and J ends were trimmed by 1 base and 7 bases, with 7 bases remaining between them. The length of the CDR3 is 12 residues. Per germline, CDR1 SNHLY and CDR2 FYNNEI. In DNA form, the CDR3 reads TGTGCCAGCAGTGAAGACCCGGGTGAAGCTTTCTTT. It yields the protein CASSEDPGEAFF.

The chain combines TRBV12-3 or TRBV12-4 with TRBJ2-4; 9 bases map to TRBD1. The CDR3 is 13 amino acids. The trim removed 8 bases at V and 8 bases at J, leaving 7 bases unmatched. The DNA of the CDR3 is TGTGCCAGCGGCGGGACAGGGTCGGACATTCAGTACTTC. As protein: CASGGTGSDIQYF.

This chain uses TRBV7-2 with TRBJ1-1, with D maybe TRBD1 (5 bases). Trimming removed 1 base from V and 10 bases from J, with 13 bases in between. The CDR3 is 13 amino acids. Germline V CDR1 and CDR2: SGHTA, FQGNSA. CDR3 in amino acids: CASSLDLGGVAFF. In nucleotides, the CDR3 is TGTGCCAGCAGCTTAGATCTGGGGGGAGTAGCTTTCTTT.

CDR3 nucleotides: TGTGCCAGCAGTTTTCGTTCCGGGCCCCAGCATTTT. This codes for CASSFRSGPQHF. The V gene is TRBV27, the J gene TRBJ1-5; D is unclear. Trimming stripped 3 bases from V and 9 bases from J, with 9 bases between. Germline V gene lookup returns CDR1 MNHEY and CDR2 SMNVEV (reference sequence). The CDR3 is 12 residues long.

This chain uses TRBV7-3 with TRBJ2-3, with 10 bases matching TRBD1. V dropped 5 bases and J dropped 2; count of bases not matched to a gene: 4. There are 15 residues in the CDR3. CDR1 is SGHTA, CDR2 FQGTGA, per germline. The CDR3 nucleotides read TGTGCCAGCAGCCTGACAGGGGGCTTCACAGATACGCAGTATTTT. Its translation is CASSLTGGFTDTQYF.

This sequence joins TRBV5-1 and TRBJ1-2; 7 bases are shared with TRBD1. Germline V gives CDR1 SGHRS, CDR2 YFSETQ. J lost 4 bases, V lost 0 bases, and 3 bases had no gene match. The CDR3 consists of 14 residues. Here the CDR3 DNA reads TGCGCCAGCAGCTTGGCCGGGACAGTCTATGGCTACACCTTC. Amino acids: CASSLAGTVYGYTF. The full variable domain, its missing parts supplied by reference TRBV5-1 and TRBJ1-2, is KAGVTQTPRYLIKTRGQQVTLSCSPISGHRSVSWYQQTPGQGLQFLFEYFSETQRNKGNFPGRFSGRQFSNSRSEMNVSTLELGDSALYLCASSLAGTVYGYTFGSGTRLTVV.

CDR3 coding DNA: TGCGCCAGCAGCCAGCACCCAGGGGGTATTAGCAATCAGCCCCAGCATTTT. Its protein product is CASSQHPGGISNQPQHF. V and J are TRBV4-1 and TRBJ1-5, with TRBD1 matching 7 bases. CDR1 MGHRA and CDR2 YSYEKL come from the germline V gene. V was pared by 3 bases and J by 0 bases, with 8 bases of the junction left unmatched. This CDR3 has 17 residues.

The chain is built from TRBV30 and TRBJ2-3; D is perhaps TRBD1 (7 bases). Germline V CDR1 and CDR2: GTSNPN, SVGIG (reference sequence). CDR3 length: 14 amino acids. Trimming removed 0 bases at V and 5 bases at J, with 12 bases between. CDR3 region: CAWSVGQGGDTQYF. In DNA, the CDR3 is TGTGCCTGGAGTGTTGGGCAGGGGGGAGATACGCAGTATTTT.

This clone was recorded a few times. As DNA, the CDR3 is TGTGCCAGTAGTGACCAGGGTCGGCCGAATCAGCCCCAGCATTTT. This sequence encodes CASSDQGRPNQPQHF. The V and J genes are TRBV19 and TRBJ1-5; D might be TRBD1 (5 bases). The germline V gene has CDR1 LNHDA and CDR2 SQIVND (reference sequence). Trimming removed 5 bases at V and 4 bases at J, with 15 bases between. CDR3 length: 15 residues.

The rearrangement uses TRBV4-3 and TRBJ2-3, with D unclear. Germline V gene lookup returns CDR1 LGHNA and CDR2 YSLEER. V gave up 4 bases and J gave up 0 bases, with 5 bases separating them. The CDR3 runs 13 residues. The CDR3 DNA follows: TGCGCCAGCAGCCCGACTAGCACAGATACGCAGTATTTT. Amino acids: CASSPTSTDTQYF.